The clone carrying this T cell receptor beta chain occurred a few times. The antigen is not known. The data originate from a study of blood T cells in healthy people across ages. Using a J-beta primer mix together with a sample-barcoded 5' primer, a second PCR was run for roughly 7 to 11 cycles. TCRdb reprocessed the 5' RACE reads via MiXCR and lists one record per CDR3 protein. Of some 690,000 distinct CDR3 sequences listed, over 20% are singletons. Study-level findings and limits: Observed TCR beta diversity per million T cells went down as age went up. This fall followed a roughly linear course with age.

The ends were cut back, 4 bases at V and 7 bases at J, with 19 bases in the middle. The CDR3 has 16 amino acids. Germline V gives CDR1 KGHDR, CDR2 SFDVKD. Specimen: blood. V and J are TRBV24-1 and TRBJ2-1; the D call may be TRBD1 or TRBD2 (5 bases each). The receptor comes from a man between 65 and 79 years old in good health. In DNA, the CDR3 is TGTGCCACCAGTGACCCTACAGGTAGTTGGAGGAATGAGCAGTTCTTC. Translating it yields CATSDPTGSWRNEQFF.